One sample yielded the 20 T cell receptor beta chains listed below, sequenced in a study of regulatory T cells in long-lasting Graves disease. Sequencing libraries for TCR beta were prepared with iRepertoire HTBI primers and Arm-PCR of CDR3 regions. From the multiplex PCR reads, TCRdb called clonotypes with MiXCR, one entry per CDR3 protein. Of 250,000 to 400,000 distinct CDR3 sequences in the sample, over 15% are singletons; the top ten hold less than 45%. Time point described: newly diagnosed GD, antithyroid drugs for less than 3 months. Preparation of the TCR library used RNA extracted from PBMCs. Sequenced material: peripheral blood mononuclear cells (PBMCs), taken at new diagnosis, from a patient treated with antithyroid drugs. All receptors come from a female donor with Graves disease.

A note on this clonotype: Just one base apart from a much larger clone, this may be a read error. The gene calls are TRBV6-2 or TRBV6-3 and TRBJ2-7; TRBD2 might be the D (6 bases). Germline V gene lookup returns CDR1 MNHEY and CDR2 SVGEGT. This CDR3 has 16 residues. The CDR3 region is CTSRTGSGLTTYEQYF. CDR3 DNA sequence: TGTACCAGCAGGACCGGTTCGGGACTGACTACCTACGAGCAGTACTTC.

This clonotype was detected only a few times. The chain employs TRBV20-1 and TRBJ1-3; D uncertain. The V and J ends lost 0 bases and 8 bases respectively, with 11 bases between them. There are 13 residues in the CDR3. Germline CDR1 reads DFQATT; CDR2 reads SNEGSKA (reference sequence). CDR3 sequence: CSARELTRDTIYF. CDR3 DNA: TGCAGTGCTAGAGAACTCACGAGGGACACCATATATTTT.

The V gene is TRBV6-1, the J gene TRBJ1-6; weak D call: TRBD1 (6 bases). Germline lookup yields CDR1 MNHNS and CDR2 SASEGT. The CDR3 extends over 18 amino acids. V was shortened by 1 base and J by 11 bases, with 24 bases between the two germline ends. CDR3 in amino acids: CASSEVSGHTPLRAPLHF. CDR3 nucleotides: TGTGCCAGCAGTGAAGTCTCGGGACATACCCCCTTAAGGGCACCCCTCCACTTT.

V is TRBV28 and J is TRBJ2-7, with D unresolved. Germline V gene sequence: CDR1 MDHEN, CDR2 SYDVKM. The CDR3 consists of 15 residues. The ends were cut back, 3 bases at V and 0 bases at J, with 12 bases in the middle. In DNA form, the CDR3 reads TGTGCCAGCAGTTTGCCCCAGCTGCGCTCCTACGAGCAGTACTTC. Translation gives CASSLPQLRSYEQYF.

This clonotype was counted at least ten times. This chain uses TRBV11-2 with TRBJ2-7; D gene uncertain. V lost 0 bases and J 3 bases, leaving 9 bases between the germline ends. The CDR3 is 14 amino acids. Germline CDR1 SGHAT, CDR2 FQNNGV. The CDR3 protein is CASSLETGYYEQYF. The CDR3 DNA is TGTGCCAGCAGCTTAGAAACGGGCTACTACGAGCAGTACTTC.

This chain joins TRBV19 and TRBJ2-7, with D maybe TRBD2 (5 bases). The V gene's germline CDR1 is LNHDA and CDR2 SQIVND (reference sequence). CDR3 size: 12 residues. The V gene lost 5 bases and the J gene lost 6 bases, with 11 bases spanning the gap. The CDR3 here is CASSGGTVEQYF. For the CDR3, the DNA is TGTGCCAGTAGTGGAGGTACTGTCGAGCAGTACTTC.

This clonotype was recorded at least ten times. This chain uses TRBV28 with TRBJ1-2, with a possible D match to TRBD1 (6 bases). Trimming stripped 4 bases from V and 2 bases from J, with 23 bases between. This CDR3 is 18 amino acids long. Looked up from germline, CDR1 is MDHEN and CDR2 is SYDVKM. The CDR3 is CASSSPPAGGRVNYGYTF. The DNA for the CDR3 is TGTGCCAGCAGTTCTCCCCCGGCTGGGGGCAGGGTGAACTATGGCTACACCTTC.

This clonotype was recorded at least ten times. The CDR3 nucleotides read TGTGCCAGCACCATCGGACTAGCGGGAGGTAATGAGCAGTTCTTC. Protein sequence: CASTIGLAGGNEQFF. The J gene is TRBJ2-1, the V gene TRBV12-3 or TRBV12-4; 14 bases match TRBD2. The V gene end was trimmed by 7 bases and the J gene end by 7 bases; junction bases not matched to a gene: 6. The CDR3 is 15 residues long.

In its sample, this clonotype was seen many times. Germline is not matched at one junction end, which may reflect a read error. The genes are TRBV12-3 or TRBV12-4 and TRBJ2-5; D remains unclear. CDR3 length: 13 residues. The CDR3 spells CASSLQRQETQYF. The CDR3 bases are TGTGCTAGCAGCTTACAGAGGCAGGAGACCCAGTACTTC.

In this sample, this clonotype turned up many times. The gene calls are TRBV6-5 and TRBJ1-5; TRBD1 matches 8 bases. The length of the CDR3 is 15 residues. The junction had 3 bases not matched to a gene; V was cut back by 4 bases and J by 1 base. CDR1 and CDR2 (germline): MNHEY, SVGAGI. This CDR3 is CASSWDRKSNQPQHF. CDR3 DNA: TGTGCCAGCAGTTGGGACAGGAAAAGCAATCAGCCCCAGCATTTT.

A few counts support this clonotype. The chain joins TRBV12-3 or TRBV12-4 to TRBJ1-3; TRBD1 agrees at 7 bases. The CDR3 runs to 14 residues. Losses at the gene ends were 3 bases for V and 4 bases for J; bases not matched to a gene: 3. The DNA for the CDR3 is TGTGCCAGCAGTTTGGGAGGGGGCGGAAACACCATATATTTT. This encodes CASSLGGGGNTIYF.

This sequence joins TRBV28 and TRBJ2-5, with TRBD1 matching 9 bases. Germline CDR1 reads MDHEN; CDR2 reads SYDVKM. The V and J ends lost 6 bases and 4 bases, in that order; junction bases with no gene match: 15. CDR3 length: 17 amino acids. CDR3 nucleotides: TGTGCCAGCAGCCTCTCTGTGACAGGGGGAAGTCGAGAGACCCAGTACTTC. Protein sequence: CASSLSVTGGSRETQYF.

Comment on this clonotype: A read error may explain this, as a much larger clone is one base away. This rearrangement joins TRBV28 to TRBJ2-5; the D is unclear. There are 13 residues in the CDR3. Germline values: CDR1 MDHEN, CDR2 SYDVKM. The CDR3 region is CASSLWVEEIQYF. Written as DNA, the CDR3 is TGTGCCAGCAGTTTATGGGTGGAAGAGATCCAGTACTTC. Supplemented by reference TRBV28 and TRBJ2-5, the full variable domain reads DVKVTQSSRYLVKRTGEKVFLECVQDMDHENMFWYRQDPGLGLRLIYFSYDVKMKEKGDIPEGYSVSREKKERFSLILESASTNQTSMYLCASSLWVEEIQYFGPGTRLLVL.

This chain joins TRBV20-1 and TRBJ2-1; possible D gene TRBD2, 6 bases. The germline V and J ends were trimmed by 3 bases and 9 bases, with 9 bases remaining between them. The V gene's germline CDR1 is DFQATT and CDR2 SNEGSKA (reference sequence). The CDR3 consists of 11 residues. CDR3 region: CSASSGVEQFF. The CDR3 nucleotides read TGCAGTGCTAGTTCGGGGGTTGAGCAGTTCTTC.

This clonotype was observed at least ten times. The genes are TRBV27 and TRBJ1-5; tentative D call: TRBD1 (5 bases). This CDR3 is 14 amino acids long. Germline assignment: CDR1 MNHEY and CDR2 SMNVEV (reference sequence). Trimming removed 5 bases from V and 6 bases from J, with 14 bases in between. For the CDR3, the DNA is TGTGCCAGCAGTCCAGAGGGGCTTTTTCAGCCCCAGCATTTT. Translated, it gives CASSPEGLFQPQHF.

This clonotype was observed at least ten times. The CDR3 spells CASSPDSPLHF. For the CDR3, the DNA is TGTGCCAGTAGTCCTGATTCACCCCTCCACTTT. The gene calls are TRBV19 and TRBJ1-6; the D is unclear. V lost 5 bases and J lost 8, with 4 bases in between. The CDR3 runs to 11 residues. Germline CDR1 LNHDA, CDR2 SQIVND (reference sequence).

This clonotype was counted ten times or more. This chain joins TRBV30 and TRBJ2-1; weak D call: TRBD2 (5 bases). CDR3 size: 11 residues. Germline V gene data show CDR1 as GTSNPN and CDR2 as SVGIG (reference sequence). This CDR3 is CSGSSYNEQFF. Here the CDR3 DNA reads TGTTCGGGGAGCTCCTACAATGAGCAGTTCTTC.

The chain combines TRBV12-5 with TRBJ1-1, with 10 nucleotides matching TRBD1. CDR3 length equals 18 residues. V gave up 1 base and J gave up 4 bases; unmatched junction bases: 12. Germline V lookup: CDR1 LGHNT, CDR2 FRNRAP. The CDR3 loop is CASGLAGGGQGYVTEAFF. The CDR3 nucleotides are TGTGCTAGTGGTTTGGCCGGGGGGGGACAGGGGTATGTCACTGAAGCTTTCTTT.

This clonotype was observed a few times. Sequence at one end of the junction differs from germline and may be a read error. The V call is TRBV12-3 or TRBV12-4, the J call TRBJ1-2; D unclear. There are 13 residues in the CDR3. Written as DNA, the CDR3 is TGTGCCAGCAGCCCGCCGGCGGCCCCGCAACGAGACTTC. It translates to CASSPPAAPQRDF.

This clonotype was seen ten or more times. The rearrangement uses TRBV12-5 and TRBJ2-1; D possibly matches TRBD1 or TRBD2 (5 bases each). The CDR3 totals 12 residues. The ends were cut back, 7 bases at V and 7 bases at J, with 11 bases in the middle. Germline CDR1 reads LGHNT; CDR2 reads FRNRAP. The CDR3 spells CASVVGVNEQFF. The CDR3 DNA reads TGTGCTAGTGTAGTGGGGGTAAATGAGCAGTTCTTC.